The clone carrying this TCR beta chain was seen more than once but under ten times. The antigen is unknown. One junction end does not reproduce the germline sequence, and a read error may be involved. The data originate from a study of spatial heterogeneity in lung cancer. Study-level results: One measure, the expanded intratumoral alpha and beta TCR count, tracked tumor mutation counts. Sequencing reached an estimated coverage of tumor T cells that was only roughly 7% for alpha chains and 12% to 15% for beta chains.

Germline V gives CDR1 SGHTA, CDR2 FQGNSA. This CDR3 has 15 amino acids. Each CDR3 protein gets one entry after TCRdb re-called the 5' RACE reads with MiXCR. The sample shows over 8,500 distinct CDR3 sequences, 5% to 5.5% of them seen only once. Described time point: sample taken at primary tumor resection. Frozen PBMC, nontumor lung or tumor provided whole RNA, which was sequenced unsorted. The source of this sequence is a male donor with early-stage non-small cell lung cancer. The starting material was lung tumor tissue, obtained at surgery. The rearrangement joins TRBV7-2 to TRBJ1-5, with 9 nucleotides matching TRBD1. The CDR3 here is CASSPGTGSNQHQHF. The CDR3 coding sequence is TGTGCCAGCAGCCCTGGGACAGGGAGCAATCAGCACCAGCATTTT.